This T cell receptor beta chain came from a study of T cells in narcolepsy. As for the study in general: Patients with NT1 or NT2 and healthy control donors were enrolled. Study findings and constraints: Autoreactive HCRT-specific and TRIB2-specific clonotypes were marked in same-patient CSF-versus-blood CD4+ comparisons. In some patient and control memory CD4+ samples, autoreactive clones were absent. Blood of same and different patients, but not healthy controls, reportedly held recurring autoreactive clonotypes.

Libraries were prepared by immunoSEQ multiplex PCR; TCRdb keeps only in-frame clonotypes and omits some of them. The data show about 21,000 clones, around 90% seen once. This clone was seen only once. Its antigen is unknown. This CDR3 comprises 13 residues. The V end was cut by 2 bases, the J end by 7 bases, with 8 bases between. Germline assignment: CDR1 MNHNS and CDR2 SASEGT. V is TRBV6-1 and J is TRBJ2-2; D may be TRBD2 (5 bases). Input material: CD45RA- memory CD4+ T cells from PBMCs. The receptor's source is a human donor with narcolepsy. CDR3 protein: CASSEHGIGELFF. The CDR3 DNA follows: TGTGCCAGCAGTGAACACGGGATCGGGGAGCTGTTTTTT.